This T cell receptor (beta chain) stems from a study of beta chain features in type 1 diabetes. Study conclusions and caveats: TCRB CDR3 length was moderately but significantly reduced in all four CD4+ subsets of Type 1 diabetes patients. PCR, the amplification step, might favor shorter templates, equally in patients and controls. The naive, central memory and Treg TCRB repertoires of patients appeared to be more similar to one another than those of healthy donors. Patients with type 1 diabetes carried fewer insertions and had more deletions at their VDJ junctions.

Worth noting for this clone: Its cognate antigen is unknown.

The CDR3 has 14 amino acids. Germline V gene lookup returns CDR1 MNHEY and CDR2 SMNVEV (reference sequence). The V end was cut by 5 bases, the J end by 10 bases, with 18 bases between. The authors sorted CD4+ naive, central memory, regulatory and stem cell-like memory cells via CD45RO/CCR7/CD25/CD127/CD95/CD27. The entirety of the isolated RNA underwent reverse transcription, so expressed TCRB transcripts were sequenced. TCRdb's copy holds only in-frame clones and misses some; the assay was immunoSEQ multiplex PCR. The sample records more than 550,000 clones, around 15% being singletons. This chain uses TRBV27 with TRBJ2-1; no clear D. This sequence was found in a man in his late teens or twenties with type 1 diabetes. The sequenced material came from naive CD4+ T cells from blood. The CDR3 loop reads CASSPRLRRKEQFF. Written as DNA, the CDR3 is TGTGCCAGCAGTCCCCGACTTAGACGGAAAGAGCAGTTCTTC.